This entry features one T cell receptor beta chain sequence. V shed 6 bases and J shed 5 bases, with 7 bases lying between them. The CDR3 sequence is 11 residues long. CDR1 and CDR2 (germline): SNHLY, FYNNEI. In the authors' workflow: Amplification from reference gene primers served as the basis for estimated nucleated cell counts. Method: immunoSEQ multiplex PCR; TCRdb's copy keeps in-frame clones and lacks some. The DNA was the basis for D and trimming; V, J and clone size are from that table. Of about 240,000 clones in the sample, 70% to 90% were seen once. The source of the sample is a study of blood T cell repertoires in COVID-19. Turning to the study itself: Italy, Spain and the United States were the sources of the convalescent and acute COVID-19 samples. T cells, B-cell-depleted T cells, or PBMCs provided the cDNA or gDNA that served as material.

Allocation to cohorts depended on clinical history reported by the participants. The clonotype comes from a woman in her thirties or forties with acute COVID-19. The sample was PBMCs or T cells enriched from blood (not recorded which). This chain links TRBV2 with TRBJ1-2; tentative D call: TRBD1 (5 bases). The CDR3 DNA is TGTGCCAGCAGGAGACAGTATGGCTACACCTTC. The encoded protein is CASRRQYGYTF. The full variable domain, its missing parts supplied by reference TRBV2 and TRBJ1-2, is EPEVTQTPSHQVTQMGQEVILRCVPISNHLYFYWYRQILGQKVEFLVSFYNNEISEKSEIFDDQFSVERPDGSNFTLKIRSTKLEDSAMYFCASRRQYGYTFGSGTRLTVV.